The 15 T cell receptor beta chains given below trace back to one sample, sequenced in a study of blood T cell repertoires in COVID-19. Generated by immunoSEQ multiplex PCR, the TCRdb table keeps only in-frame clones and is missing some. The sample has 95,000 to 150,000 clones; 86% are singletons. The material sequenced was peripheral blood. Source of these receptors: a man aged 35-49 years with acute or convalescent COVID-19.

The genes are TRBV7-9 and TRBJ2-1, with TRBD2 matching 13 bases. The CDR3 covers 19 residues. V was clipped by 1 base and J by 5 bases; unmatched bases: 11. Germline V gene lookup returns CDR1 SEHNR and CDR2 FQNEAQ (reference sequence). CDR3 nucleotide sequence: TGTGCCAGCAGCTTAGAGGGTCGACTAGCGGGGGGTTTCGACAATGAGCAGTTCTTC. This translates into CASSLEGRLAGGFDNEQFF.

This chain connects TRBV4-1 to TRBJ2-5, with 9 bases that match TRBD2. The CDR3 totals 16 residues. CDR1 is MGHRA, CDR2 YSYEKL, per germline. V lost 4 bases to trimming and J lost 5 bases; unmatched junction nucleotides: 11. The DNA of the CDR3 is TGCGCCAGCAGCCCCCAGGCGGGGGGGCCGGCGGAGACCCAGTACTTC. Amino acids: CASSPQAGGPAETQYF.

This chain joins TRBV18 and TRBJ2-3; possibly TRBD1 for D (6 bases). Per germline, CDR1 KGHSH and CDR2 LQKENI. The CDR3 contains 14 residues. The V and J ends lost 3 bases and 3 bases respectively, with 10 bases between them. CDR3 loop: CASSPTGETDTQYF. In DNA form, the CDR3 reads TGTGCCAGCTCACCGACAGGTGAAACAGATACGCAGTATTTT.

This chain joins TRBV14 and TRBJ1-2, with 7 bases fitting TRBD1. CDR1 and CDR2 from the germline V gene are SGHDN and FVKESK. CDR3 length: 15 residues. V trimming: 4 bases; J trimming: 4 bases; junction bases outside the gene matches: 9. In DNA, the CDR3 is TGTGCCAGCAGCCCTGACAGGGACGAGGTCTATGGCTACACCTTC. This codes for CASSPDRDEVYGYTF.

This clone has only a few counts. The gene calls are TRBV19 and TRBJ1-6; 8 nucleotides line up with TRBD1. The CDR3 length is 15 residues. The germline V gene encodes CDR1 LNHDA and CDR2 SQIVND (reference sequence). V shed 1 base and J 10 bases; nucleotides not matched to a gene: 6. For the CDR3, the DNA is TGTGCCAGTAGTATAGGGACAGGGAGAGGATCACCCCTCCACTTT. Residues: CASSIGTGRGSPLHF. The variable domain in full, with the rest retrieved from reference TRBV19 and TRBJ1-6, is DGGITQSPKYLFRKEGQNVTLSCEQNLNHDAMYWYRQDPGQGLRLIYYSQIVNDFQKGDIAEGYSVSREKKESFPLTVTSAQKNPTAFYLCASSIGTGRGSPLHFGNGTRLTVT.

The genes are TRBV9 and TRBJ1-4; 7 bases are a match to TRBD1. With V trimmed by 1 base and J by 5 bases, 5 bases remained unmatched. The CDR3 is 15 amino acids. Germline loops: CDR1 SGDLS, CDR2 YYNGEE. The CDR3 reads CASSVLTGENEKLFF. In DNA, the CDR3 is TGTGCCAGCAGCGTATTAACAGGGGAGAATGAAAAACTGTTTTTT.

The CDR3 here is CASSLTSGRPDTQYF. In DNA form, the CDR3 reads TGTGCCAGCAGCTTAACTAGCGGGAGGCCAGATACGCAGTATTTT. The V and J genes are TRBV7-2 and TRBJ2-3; 12 bases map to TRBD2. Germline assignment: CDR1 SGHTA and CDR2 FQGNSA. Losses at the gene ends were 2 bases for V and 4 bases for J; bases not matched to a gene: 1. CDR3 length equals 15 residues.

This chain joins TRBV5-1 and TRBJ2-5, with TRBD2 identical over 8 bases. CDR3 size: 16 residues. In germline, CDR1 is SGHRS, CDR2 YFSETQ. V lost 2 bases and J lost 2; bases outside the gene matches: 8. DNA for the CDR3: TGCGCCAGCAGCTTACGGAGCGGGGGTCCACAAGAGACCCAGTACTTC. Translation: CASSLRSGGPQETQYF.

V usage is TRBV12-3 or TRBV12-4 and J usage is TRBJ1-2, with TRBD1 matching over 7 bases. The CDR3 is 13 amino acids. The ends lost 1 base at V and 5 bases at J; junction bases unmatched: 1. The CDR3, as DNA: TGTGCCAGCAGTTTAGAGGGGGCATATGGCTACACCTTC. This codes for CASSLEGAYGYTF.

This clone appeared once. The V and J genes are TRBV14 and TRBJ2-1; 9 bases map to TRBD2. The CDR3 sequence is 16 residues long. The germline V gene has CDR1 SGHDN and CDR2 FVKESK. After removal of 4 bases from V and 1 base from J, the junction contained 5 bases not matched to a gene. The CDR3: CASSLLTSGSYNEQFF. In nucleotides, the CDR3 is TGTGCCAGCAGCCTTTTGACTAGCGGATCCTACAATGAGCAGTTCTTC.

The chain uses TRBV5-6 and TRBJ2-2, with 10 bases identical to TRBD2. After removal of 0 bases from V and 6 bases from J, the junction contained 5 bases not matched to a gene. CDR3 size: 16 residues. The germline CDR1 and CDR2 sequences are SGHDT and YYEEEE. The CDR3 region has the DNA TGTGCCAGCAGCTTGGGAGCGGGGGGGCCCCCCGGGGAGCTGTTTTTT. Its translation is CASSLGAGGPPGELFF.

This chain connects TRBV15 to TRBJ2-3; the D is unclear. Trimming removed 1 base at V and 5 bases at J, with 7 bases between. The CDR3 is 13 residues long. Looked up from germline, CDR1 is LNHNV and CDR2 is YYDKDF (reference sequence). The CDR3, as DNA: TGTGCCACCAGCAGAGTTGGAGAAGATACGCAGTATTTT. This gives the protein CATSRVGEDTQYF.

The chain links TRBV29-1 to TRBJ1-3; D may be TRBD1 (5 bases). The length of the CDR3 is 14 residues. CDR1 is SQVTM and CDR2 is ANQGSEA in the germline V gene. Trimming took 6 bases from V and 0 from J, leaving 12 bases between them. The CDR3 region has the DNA TGCAGCGTCGGGACTGCTGGCTCTGGAAACACCATATATTTT. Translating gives CSVGTAGSGNTIYF.

The CDR3 DNA follows: TGTGCCAGCAGTCTGGGGGCTACCTCTGGAAACACCATATATTTT. Translation: CASSLGATSGNTIYF. The chain links TRBV7-2 to TRBJ1-3; possibly TRBD1 for D (6 bases). V was shortened by 6 bases and J by 0 bases, with 12 bases between the two germline ends. This CDR3 comprises 15 residues. Germline values: CDR1 SGHTA, CDR2 FQGNSA.

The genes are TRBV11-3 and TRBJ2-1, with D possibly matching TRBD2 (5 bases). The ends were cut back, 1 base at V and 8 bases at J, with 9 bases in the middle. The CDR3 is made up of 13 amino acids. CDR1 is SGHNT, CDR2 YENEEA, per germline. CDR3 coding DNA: TGTGCCAGCAGCTTAGCCTCAGCGGATGAGCAGTTCTTC. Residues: CASSLASADEQFF.